These T cell receptor beta chains were read from a single sample in a study of blood T cell repertoires in COVID-19. Sequencing was performed with immunoSEQ multiplex PCR; in TCRdb, only in-frame clones are kept and a portion is missing. The data show around 190,000 clones, approximately 81% seen once. Sequences were obtained from peripheral blood. All receptors derive from an elderly woman with acute or convalescent COVID-19. CDR3s leave out the opening cysteine and the closing phenylalanine or tryptophan.

j_call v_call cdr3_aa
TRBJ2-7 TRBV2 ASIRERESYEQY
- TRBV30 AWSVLALPIY
TRBJ1-6 TRBV5-1 ASSSTPIRTGEKSSYNSPLH
TRBJ2-1 TRBV7-2 ASSLFVGQQEQF
TRBJ2-7 TRBV5-1 ASSPPSPGRASYEQY
TRBJ2-3 TRBV20-1 SARGGDTQY
TRBJ2-6 TRBV25-1 ASSDSGFSGANVLT
TRBJ1-5 TRBV29-1 SVEDHVRTGLHQPQH
TRBJ1-6 TRBV19 ASTSNWETDSPLH
TRBJ2-3 TRBV6-5 ASIVGTGLTDTQY
TRBJ2-3 TRBV5-1 ASSLAGAGRTDTQY
TRBJ2-5 TRBV7-2 ASSLSGRTRETQY
TRBJ1-5 TRBV28 ASSSPNRPGQPQH
TRBJ1-1 TRBV6-5 ASSYHWTGSNTEAF
TRBJ2-1 TRBV10-2 ASTLAGGGEQF
TRBJ2-1 TRBV15 ATSRYSGSSYNEQF
TRBJ2-7 TRBV7-2 ASRPLDWSEQY
TRBJ2-5 TRBV5-4 ASSLGLSLQETQY
TRBJ2-7 TRBV5-4 ASNVDRGSYEQY
TRBJ2-1 TRBV5-6 ASSLGQGVNEQF
TRBJ1-3 TRBV7-9 ASSALGTSGNTIY
TRBJ1-6 TRBV5-1 ASSLFSGVGDSPLH
TRBJ2-1 TRBV7-6 ASSAGLAGTYNEQF
TRBJ2-7 TRBV10-3 ASLDRLSYEQY
TRBJ1-5 TRBV28 ASSRRQLRASNQPQH
TRBJ1-1 TRBV5-1 ASSYGQTMNTEAF
TRBJ2-5 TRBV5-6 ASSLEGGRGPQY
TRBJ1-2 TRBV15 ATSRDLSVYYGYT
TRBJ1-1 TRBV13 ASSETGTSTEAF
TRBJ2-1 TRBV15 ATSRDLSGEINEQF
TRBJ2-3 TRBV7-3 ASSLAGTSGIDTQY
TRBJ1-5 TRBV15 ATSRDLRTNQPQH
TRBJ1-1 TRBV2 ASSRDMNTEAF